The rows below give T cell receptor beta chains drawn from one sample of a study of response to subunit inactivated influenza vaccine. TCRdb fed the RT-PCR reads into MiXCR, producing one record per CDR3 protein. The sample has approximately 480,000 distinct CDR3 sequences, 9.5% to 13% seen once. The sequencing used PBMCs from blood, collected 45 days after vaccination. Receptors were obtained from a man over 45 who received an inactivated influenza vaccine. CDR3s leave out the opening cysteine and the closing phenylalanine or tryptophan.

V gene,J gene,CDR3 protein
TRBV3-1,TRBJ2-2,ASSPGVGQRTGELF
TRBV12-3/TRBV12-4,TRBJ1-1,ASSSGTGIEAF
TRBV10-3,TRBJ2-1,AISDPGTVYNEQF
TRBV7-2,TRBJ2-7,ASSSNEALPYEQY
TRBV10-3,TRBJ2-7,AISGGLRGNEQY
TRBV6-1,TRBJ1-5,ASSQVRANNQPQH
TRBV7-9,TRBJ1-1,ASSLDTANTEAF
TRBV6-6,TRBJ1-1,ASIDRVATEAF
TRBV12-3/TRBV12-4,TRBJ2-5,ASSPRGGRAETQY
TRBV14,TRBJ2-2,ASSTRHPPGELF
TRBV7-9,TRBJ2-3,ASSLVRGGQY